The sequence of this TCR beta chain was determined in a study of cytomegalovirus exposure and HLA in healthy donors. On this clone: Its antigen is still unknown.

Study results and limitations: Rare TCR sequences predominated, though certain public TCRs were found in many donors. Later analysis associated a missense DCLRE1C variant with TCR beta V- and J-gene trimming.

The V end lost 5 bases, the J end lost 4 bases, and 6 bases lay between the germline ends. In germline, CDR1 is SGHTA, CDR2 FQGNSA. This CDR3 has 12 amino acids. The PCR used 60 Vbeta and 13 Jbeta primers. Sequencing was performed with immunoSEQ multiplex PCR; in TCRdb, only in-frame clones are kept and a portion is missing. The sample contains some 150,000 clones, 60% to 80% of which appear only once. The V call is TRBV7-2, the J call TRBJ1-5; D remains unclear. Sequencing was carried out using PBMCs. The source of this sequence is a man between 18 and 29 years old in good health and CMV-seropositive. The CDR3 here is CASSRVNQPQHF. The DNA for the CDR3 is TGTGCCAGCAGCCGCGTTAATCAGCCCCAGCATTTT. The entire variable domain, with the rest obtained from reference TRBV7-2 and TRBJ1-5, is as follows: GAGVSQSPSNKVTEKGKDVELRCDPISGHTALYWYRQSLGQGLEFLIYFQGNSAPDKSGLPSDRFSAERTGGSVSTLTIQRTQQEDSAVYLCASSRVNQPQHFGDGTRLSIL.